This TCR beta chain was documented in a study of T cells in Graves' hyperthyroidism and ophthalmopathy. Study context: Peripheral blood was secured at the point of initial diagnosis, before any treatment. Study-level points and caveats: Researchers found most expanded thyroid clonotypes above 0.001 in blood as well.

Uncontrolled infection, other autoimmune disease, pregnancy or lactation barred patients from enrollment. 10 ml of fresh peripheral blood supplied the PBMCs. The sample holds many counts of this clonotype. The target antigen is unknown. The TCR beta CDR3 regions underwent amplification using RNA transcripts as the source. With the HTBI primer set, the TCR CDR3 went through a first round of RT-PCR. TCRdb redid the calling of the multiplex PCR reads with MiXCR, one entry per CDR3 protein. This sample has some 300,000 distinct CDR3 sequences, with about an eighth found just once. Input material: blood. This TCR was sampled from a woman younger than 45 with Graves' hyperthyroidism that later progressed to Graves' ophthalmopathy.

In DNA, the CDR3 is TGTGCCAGCAGCGTAGGTAGCGGGATAGTAGGGAATGAGCAGTTCTTC. This codes for CASSVGSGIVGNEQFF. The chain combines TRBV9 with TRBJ2-1; 8 bases are a match to TRBD2. This CDR3 spans 16 amino acids. CDR1 and CDR2 (germline): SGDLS, YYNGEE. V shed 0 bases, J shed 7 bases, and the junction held 9 bases outside the gene matches.